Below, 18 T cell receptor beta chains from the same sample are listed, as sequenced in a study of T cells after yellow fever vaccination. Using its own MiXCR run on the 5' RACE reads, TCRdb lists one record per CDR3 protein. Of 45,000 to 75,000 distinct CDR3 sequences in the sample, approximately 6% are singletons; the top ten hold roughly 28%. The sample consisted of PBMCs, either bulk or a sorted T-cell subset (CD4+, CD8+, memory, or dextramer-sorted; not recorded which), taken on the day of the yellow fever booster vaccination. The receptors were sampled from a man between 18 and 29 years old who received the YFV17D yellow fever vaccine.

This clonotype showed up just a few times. The CDR3 DNA sequence: TGTGCCATCGGGGGGGGCGGGGGCCTCCGGAACGAGCAGTACTTC. Amino acids: CAIGGGGGLRNEQYF. The chain is built from TRBV10-3 and TRBJ2-7; tentatively, D is TRBD2 (7 bases). In germline, CDR1 is ENHRY, CDR2 SYGVKD. Trimming removed 8 bases from V and 5 bases from J, with 22 bases in between. This CDR3 contains 15 residues.

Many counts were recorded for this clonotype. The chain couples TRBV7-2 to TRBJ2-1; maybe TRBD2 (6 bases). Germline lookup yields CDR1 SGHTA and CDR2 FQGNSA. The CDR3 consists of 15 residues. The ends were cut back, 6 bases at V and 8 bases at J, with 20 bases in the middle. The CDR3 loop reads CASSTRAVAVDEQFF. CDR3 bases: TGTGCCAGCAGTACTCGGGCCGTAGCGGTGGATGAGCAGTTCTTC.

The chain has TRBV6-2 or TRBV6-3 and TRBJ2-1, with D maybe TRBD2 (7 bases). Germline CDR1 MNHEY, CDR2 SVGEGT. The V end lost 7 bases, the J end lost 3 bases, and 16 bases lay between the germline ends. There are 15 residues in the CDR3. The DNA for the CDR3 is TGTGCCAGCACCCAGTCGGGGGGCCGCTACAATGAGCAGTTCTTC. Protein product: CASTQSGGRYNEQFF.

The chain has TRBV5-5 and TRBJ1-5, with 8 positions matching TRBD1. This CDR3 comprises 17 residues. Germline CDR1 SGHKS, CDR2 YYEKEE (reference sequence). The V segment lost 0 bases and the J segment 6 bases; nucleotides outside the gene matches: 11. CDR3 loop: CASSLDASGGSTQPQHF. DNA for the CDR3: TGTGCCAGCAGCTTGGACGCTTCAGGGGGCTCTACTCAGCCCCAGCATTTT. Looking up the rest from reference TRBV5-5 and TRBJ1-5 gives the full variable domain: DAGVTQSPTHLIKTRGQQVTLRCSPISGHKSVSWYQQVLGQGPQFIFQYYEKEERGRGNFPDRFSARQFPNYSSELNVNALLLGDSALYLCASSLDASGGSTQPQHFGDGTRLSIL.

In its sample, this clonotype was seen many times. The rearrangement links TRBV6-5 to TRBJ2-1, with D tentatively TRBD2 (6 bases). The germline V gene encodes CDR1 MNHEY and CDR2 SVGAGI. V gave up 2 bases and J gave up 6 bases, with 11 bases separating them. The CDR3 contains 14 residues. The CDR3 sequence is CASSYGGAANEQFF. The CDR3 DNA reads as TGTGCCAGCAGTTACGGCGGGGCGGCCAATGAGCAGTTCTTC.

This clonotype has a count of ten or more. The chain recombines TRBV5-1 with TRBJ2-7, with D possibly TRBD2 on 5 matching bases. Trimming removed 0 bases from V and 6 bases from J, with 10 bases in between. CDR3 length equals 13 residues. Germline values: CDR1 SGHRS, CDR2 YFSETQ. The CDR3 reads CASSLAGSPEQYF. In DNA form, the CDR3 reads TGCGCCAGCAGCTTGGCGGGGTCCCCCGAGCAGTACTTC.

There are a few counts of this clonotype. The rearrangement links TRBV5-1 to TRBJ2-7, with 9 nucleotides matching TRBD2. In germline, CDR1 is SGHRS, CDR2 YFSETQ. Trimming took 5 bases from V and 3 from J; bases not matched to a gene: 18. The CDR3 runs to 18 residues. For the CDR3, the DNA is TGCGCCAGCAGGGGGGTTAGCGGGGGTCACCTTCTTGACTACGAGCAGTACTTC. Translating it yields CASRGVSGGHLLDYEQYF.

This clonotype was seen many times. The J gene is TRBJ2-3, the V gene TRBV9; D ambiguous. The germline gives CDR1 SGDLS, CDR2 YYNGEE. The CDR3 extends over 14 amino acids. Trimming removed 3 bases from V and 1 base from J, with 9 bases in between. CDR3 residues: CASSAGGGTDTQYF. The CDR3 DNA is TGTGCCAGCAGCGCTGGTGGGGGCACAGATACGCAGTATTTT.

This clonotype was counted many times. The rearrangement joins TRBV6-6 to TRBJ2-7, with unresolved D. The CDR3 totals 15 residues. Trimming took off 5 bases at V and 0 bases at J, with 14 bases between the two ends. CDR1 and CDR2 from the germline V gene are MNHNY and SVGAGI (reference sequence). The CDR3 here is CASSGYSGSSYEQYV. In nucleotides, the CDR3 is TGTGCCAGCAGTGGGTATTCGGGCAGCTCCTACGAGCAGTACGTC.

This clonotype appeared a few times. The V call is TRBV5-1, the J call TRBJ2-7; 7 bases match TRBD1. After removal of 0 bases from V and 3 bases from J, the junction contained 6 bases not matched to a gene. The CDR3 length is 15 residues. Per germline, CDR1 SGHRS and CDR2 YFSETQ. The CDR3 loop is CASSLAGDSFYEQYF. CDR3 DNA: TGCGCCAGCAGCTTGGCCGGGGACAGTTTCTACGAGCAGTACTTC.

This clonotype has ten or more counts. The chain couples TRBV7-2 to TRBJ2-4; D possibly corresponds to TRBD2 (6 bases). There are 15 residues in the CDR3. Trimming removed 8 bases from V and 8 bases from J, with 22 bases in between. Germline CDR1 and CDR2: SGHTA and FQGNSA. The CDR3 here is CASGRGAGPRDIQYF. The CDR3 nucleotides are TGTGCCAGCGGTCGAGGGGCGGGGCCTCGAGACATTCAGTACTTC.

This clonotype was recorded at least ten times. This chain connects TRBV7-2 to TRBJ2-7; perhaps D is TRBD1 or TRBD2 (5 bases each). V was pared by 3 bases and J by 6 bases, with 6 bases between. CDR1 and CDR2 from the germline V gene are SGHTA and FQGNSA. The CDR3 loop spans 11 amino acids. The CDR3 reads CASSFGTEQYF. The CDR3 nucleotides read TGTGCCAGCAGCTTCGGGACCGAGCAGTACTTC.

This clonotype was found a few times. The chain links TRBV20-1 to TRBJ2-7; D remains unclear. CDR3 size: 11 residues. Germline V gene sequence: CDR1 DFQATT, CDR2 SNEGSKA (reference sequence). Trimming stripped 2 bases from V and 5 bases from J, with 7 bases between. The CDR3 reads CSARWGNEQYV. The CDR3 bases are TGCAGTGCTAGATGGGGAAACGAGCAGTACGTC.

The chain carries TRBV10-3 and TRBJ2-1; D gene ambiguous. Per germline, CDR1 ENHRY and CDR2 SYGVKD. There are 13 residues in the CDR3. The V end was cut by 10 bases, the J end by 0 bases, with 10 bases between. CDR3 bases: TGTGCCACCCTACAGAGCTCCTACAATGAGCAGTTCTTC. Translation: CATLQSSYNEQFF.

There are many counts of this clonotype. The DNA for the CDR3 is TGTGCCAGCAGTTACAGCCTAGCCGAAGAGACCCAGTACTTC. Translating gives CASSYSLAEETQYF. V and J are TRBV6-5 and TRBJ2-5; D is possibly TRBD2 (5 bases). This CDR3 spans 14 amino acids. Per germline, CDR1 MNHEY and CDR2 SVGAGI. V was trimmed by 2 bases and J by 3 bases, leaving 10 bases between them.

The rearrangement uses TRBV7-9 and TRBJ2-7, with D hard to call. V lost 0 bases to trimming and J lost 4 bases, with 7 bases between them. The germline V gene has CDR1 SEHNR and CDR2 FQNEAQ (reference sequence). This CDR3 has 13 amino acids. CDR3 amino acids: CASSLAGYYEQYV. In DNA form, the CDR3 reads TGTGCCAGCAGCTTAGCAGGGTATTACGAGCAGTACGTC.

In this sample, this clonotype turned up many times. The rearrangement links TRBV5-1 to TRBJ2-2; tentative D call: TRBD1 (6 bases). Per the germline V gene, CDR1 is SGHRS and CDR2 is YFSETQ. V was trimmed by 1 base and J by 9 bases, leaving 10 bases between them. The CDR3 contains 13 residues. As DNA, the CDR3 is TGCGCCAGCAGCTTGACTACAGGGTGGGAGCTGTTTTTT. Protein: CASSLTTGWELFF.

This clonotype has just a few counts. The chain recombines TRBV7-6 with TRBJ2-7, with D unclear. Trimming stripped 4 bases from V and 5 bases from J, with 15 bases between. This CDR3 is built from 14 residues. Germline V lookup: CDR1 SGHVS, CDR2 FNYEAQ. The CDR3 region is CASSYRARVHEQYF. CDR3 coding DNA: TGTGCCAGCAGCTACCGAGCAAGGGTCCACGAGCAGTACTTC.